This TCR beta chain was recorded in a study of sequential checkpoint blockade in melanoma. About the study: Maintenance nivolumab came after either treatment sequence.

The treatment: randomized to nivolumab then ipilimumab (arm A) or the reverse (arm B). DNA-damaging chemotherapy had not been given to any patient beforehand. Some clones are missing from TCRdb's copy, which holds only in-frame ones; the method was immunoSEQ multiplex PCR. The top ten hold 14% of the sample, which has about 28,000 clones, roughly nine tenths seen once. CDR3 length: 14 residues. Per germline, CDR1 LGHNA and CDR2 YSLEER. Trimming removed 1 base from V and 4 bases from J, with 10 bases in between. The origin of this receptor is a human donor with melanoma. The rearrangement uses TRBV4-3 and TRBJ1-1; D unclear. The sample was CD8+ T cells sorted from blood (inferred from file names), taken from a patient given nivolumab and ipilimumab in sequence. The CDR3 coding sequence is TGCGCCAGCAGCCAAGTTTCTGAGGTCACTGAAGCTTTCTTT. Translating gives CASSQVSEVTEAFF.